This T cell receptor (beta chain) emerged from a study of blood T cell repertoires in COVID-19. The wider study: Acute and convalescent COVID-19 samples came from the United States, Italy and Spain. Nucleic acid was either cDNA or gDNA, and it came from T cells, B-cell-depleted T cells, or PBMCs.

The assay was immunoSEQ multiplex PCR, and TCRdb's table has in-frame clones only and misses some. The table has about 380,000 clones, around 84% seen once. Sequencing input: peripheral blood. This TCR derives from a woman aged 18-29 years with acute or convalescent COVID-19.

The CDR3 DNA follows: TGTGCCAGCAGCTTAGACAGATCCTATAATTCACCCCTCCACTTT. Its protein product is CASSLDRSYNSPLHF. The chain carries TRBV7-3 and TRBJ1-6, with D possibly being TRBD1 (5 bases). Germline CDR1 and CDR2: SGHTA and FQGTGA. The length of the CDR3 is 15 residues. V was pared by 2 bases and J by 1 base, with 6 bases between. The variable domain in full, with the rest retrieved from reference TRBV7-3 and TRBJ1-6, is GAGVSQTPSNKVTEKGKYVELRCDPISGHTALYWYRQSLGQGPEFLIYFQGTGAADDSGLPNDRFFAVRPEGSVSTLKIQRTERGDSAVYLCASSLDRSYNSPLHFGNGTRLTVT.